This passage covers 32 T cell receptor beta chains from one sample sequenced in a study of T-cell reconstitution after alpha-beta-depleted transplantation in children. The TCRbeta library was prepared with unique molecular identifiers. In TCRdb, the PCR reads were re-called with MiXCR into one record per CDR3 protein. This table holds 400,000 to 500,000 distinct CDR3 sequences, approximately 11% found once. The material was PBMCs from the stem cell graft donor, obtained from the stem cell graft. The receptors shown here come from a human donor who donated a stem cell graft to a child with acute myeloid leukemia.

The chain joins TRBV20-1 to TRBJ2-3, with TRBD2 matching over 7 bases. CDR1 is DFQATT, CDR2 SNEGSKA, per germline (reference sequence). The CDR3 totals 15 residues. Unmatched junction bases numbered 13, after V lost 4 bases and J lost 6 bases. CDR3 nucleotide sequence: TGCAGTGCTAACGCGGGGGAGGGCCTATCGGATACGCAGTATTTT. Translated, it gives CSANAGEGLSDTQYF.

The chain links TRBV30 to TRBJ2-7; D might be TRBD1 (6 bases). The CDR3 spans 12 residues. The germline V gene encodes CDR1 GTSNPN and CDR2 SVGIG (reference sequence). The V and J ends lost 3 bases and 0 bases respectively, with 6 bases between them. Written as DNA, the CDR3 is TGTGCCTGGAGGGACAGCTCCTACGAGCAGTACTTC. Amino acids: CAWRDSSYEQYF.

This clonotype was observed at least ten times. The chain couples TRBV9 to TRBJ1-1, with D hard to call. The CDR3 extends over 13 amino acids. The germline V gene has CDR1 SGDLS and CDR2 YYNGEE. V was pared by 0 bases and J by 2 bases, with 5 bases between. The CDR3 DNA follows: TGTGCCAGCAGCGTAGAACTAAACACTGAAGCTTTCTTT. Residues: CASSVELNTEAFF.

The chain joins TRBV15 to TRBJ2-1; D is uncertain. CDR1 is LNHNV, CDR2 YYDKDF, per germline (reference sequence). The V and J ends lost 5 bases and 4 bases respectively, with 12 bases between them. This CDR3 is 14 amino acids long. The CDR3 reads CATSGPDEYNEQFF. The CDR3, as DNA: TGTGCCACCAGCGGACCGGACGAGTACAATGAGCAGTTCTTC. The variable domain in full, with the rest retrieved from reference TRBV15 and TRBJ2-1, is DAMVIQNPRYQVTQFGKPVTLSCSQTLNHNVMYWYQQKSSQAPKLLFHYYDKDFNNEADTPDNFQSRRPNTSFCFLDIRSPGLGDTAMYLCATSGPDEYNEQFFGPGTRLTVL.

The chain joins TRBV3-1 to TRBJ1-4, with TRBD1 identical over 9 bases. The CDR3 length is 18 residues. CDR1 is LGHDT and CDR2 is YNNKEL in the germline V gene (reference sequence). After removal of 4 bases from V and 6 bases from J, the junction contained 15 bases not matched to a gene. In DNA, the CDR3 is TGTGCCAGCAGCCGCGGGACAGGGTTAATTTTGGAGTATGAAAAACTGTTTTTT. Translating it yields CASSRGTGLILEYEKLFF.

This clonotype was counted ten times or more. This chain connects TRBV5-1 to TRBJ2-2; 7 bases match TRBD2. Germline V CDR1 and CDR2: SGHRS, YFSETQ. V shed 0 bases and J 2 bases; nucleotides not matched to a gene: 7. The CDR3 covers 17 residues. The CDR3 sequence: CASSLVPGRGNTGELFF. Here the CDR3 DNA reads TGCGCCAGCAGCTTGGTCCCTGGGAGGGGCAACACCGGGGAGCTGTTTTTT.

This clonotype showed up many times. CDR3 residues: CASSPRTDNEKLFF. As DNA, the CDR3 is TGTGCCAGCAGCCCTCGCACTGATAATGAAAAACTGTTTTTT. V and J are TRBV9 and TRBJ1-4; D unresolved. CDR1 SGDLS and CDR2 YYNGEE come from the germline V gene. This CDR3 is built from 14 residues. The V end was cut by 4 bases, the J end by 4 bases, with 11 bases between.

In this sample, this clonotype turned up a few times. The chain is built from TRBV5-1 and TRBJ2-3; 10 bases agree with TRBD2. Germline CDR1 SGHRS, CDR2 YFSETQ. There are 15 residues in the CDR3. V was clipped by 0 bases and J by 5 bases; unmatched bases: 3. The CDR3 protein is CASSLASGGIDTQYF. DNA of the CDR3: TGCGCCAGCAGCTTGGCTAGCGGGGGAATAGATACGCAGTATTTT.

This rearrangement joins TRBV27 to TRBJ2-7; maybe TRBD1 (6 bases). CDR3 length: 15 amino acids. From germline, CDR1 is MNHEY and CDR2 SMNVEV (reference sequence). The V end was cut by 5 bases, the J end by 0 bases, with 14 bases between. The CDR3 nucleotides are TGTGCCAGCAGTCCTTGGGGGCCTCCCTCCTACGAGCAGTACGTC. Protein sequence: CASSPWGPPSYEQYV.

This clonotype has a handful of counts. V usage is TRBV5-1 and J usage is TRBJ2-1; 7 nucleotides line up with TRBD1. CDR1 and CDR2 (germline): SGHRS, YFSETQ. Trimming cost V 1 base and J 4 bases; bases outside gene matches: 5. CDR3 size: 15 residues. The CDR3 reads CASSLSGTDYNEQFF. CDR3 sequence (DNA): TGCGCCAGCAGCTTGTCGGGGACAGATTACAATGAGCAGTTCTTC.

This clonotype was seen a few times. The CDR3 region is CASGMTGTNTGELFF. In DNA, the CDR3 is TGTGCCAGCGGAATGACAGGGACAAACACCGGGGAGCTGTTTTTT. J is TRBJ2-2 and V is TRBV7-9; 7 positions agree with TRBD1. The CDR3 spans 15 residues. The germline V gene has CDR1 SEHNR and CDR2 FQNEAQ (reference sequence). Trimming cost V 8 bases and J 2 bases; bases outside gene matches: 8.

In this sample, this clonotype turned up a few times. The CDR3 DNA follows: TGTGCCAGCAGTGTGGGAGATACTGAAGCTTTCTTT. It codes for CASSVGDTEAFF. This chain connects TRBV2 to TRBJ1-1; no clear D gene. Trimming took 4 bases from V and 5 from J, leaving 8 bases between them. The CDR3 is made up of 12 amino acids. Germline-derived CDR1 and CDR2 are SNHLY and FYNNEI.

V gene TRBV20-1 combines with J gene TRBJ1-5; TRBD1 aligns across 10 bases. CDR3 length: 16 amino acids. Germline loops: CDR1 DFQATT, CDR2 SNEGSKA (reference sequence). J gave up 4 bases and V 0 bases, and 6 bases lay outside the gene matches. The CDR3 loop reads CSARDQGQGLNQPQHF. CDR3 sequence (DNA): TGCAGTGCTAGAGATCAGGGACAGGGGCTGAATCAGCCCCAGCATTTT.

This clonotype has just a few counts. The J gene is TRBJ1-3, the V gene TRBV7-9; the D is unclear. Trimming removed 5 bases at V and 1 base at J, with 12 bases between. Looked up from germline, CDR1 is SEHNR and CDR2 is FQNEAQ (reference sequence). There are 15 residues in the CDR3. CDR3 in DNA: TGTGCCAGCAGCCGCAACCAAGAGTCTGGAAACACCATATATTTT. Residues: CASSRNQESGNTIYF.

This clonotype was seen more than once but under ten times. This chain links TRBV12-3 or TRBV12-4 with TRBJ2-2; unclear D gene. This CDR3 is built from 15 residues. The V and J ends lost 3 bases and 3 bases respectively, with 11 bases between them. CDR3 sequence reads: CASSLEAGYTGELFF. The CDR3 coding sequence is TGTGCCAGCAGTTTGGAAGCCGGATACACCGGGGAGCTGTTTTTT.

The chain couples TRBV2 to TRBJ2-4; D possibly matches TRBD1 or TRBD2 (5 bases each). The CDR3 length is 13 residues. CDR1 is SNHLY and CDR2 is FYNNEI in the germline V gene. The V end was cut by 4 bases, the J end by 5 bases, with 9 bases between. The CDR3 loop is CASSGMGENIQYF. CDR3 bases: TGTGCCAGCAGTGGCATGGGGGAAAACATTCAGTACTTC.

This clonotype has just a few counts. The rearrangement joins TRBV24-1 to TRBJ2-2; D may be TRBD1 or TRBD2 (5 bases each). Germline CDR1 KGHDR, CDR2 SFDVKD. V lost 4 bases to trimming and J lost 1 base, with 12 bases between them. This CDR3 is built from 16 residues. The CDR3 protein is CATSDAGTENTGELFF. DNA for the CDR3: TGTGCCACCAGTGACGCCGGGACCGAGAACACCGGGGAGCTGTTTTTT.

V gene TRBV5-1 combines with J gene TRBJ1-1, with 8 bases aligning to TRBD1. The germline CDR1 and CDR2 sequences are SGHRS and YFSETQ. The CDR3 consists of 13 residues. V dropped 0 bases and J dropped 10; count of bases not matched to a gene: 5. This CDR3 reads CASSLGPQGGAFF. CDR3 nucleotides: TGCGCCAGCAGCTTGGGCCCACAGGGGGGAGCTTTCTTT.

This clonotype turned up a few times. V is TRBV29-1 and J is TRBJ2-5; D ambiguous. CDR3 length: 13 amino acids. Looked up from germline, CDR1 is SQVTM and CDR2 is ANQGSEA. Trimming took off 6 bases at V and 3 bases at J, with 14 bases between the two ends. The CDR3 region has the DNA TGCAGCGTCCCCTCCCAGGCGGAAGAGACCCAGTACTTC. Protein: CSVPSQAEETQYF.

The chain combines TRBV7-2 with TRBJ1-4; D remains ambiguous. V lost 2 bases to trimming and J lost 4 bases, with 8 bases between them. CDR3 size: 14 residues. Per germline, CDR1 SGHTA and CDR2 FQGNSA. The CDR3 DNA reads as TGTGCCAGCAGCTTACCCGGGTTTAATGAAAAACTGTTTTTT. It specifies CASSLPGFNEKLFF.

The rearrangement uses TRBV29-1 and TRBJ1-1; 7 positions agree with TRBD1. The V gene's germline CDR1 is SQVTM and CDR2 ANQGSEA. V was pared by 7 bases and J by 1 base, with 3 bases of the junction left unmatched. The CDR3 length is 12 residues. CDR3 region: CSGGQQNTEAFF. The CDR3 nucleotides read TGCAGCGGGGGACAGCAGAACACTGAAGCTTTCTTT. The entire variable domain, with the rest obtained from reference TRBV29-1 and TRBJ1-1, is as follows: SAVISQKPSRDICQRGTSLTIQCQVDSQVTMMFWYRQQPGQSLTLIATANQGSEATYESGFVIDKFPISRPNLTFSTLTVSNMSPEDSSIYLCSGGQQNTEAFFGQGTRLTVV.

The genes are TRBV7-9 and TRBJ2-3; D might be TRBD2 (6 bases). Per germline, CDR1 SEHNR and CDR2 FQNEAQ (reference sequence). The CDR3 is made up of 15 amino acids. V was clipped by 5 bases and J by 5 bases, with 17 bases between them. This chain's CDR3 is CASSEEGRLGDTQYF. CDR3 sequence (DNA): TGTGCCAGCAGCGAGGAGGGGCGGTTGGGAGATACGCAGTATTTT.

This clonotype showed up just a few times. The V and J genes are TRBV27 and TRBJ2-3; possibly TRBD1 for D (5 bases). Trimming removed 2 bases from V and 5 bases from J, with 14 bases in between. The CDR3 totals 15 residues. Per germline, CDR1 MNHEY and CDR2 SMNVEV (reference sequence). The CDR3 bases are TGTGCCAGCAGTTTAAGGGGCCCCGTCCGAGATACGCAGTATTTT. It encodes CASSLRGPVRDTQYF.

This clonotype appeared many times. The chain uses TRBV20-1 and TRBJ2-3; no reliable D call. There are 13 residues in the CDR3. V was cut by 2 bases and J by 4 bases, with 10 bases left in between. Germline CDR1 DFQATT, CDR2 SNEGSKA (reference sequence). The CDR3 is CSARLSIPDTQYF. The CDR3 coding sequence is TGCAGTGCTAGATTATCCATTCCAGATACGCAGTATTTT.

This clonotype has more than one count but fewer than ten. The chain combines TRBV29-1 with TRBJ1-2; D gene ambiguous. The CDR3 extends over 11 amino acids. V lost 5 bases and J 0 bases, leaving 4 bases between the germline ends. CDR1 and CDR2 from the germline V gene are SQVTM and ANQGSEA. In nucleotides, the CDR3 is TGCAGCGTTCAGTCTAACTATGGCTACACCTTC. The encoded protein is CSVQSNYGYTF.

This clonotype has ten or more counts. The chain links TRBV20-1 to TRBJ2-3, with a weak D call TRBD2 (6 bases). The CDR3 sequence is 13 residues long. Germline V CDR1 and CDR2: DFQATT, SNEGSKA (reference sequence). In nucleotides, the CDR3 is TGCAGCGCCCCCCCTAGCGTGGCAGATACGCAGTATTTT. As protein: CSAPPSVADTQYF.

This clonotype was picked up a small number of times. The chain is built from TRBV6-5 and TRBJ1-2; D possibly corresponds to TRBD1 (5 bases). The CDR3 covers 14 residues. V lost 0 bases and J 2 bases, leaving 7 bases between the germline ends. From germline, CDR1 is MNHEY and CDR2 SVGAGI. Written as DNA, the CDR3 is TGTGCCAGCAGTTACTCGACAGCAAACTATGGCTACACCTTC. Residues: CASSYSTANYGYTF.

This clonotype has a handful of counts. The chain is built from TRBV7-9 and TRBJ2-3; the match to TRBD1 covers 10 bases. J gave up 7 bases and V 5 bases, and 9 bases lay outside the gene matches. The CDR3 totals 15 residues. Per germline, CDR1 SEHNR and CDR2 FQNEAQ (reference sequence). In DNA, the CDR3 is TGTGCCAGCAGCATTGCCGGGACAGGGGTAAATACGCAGTATTTT. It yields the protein CASSIAGTGVNTQYF. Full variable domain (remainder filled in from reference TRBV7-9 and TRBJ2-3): DTGVSQNPRHKITKRGQNVTFRCDPISEHNRLYWYRQTLGQGPEFLTYFQNEAQLEKSRLLSDRFSAERPKGSFSTLEIQRTEQGDSAMYLCASSIAGTGVNTQYFGPGTRLTVL.

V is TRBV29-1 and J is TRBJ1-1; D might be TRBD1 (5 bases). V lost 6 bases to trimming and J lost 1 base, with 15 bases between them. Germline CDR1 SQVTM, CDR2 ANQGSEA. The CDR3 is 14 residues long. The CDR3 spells CSVTPGAQNTEAFF. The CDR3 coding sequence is TGCAGCGTCACGCCCGGGGCCCAGAACACTGAAGCTTTCTTT.

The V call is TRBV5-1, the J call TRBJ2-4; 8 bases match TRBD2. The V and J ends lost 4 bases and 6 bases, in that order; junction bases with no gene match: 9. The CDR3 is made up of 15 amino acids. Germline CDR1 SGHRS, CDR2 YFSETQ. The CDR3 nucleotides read TGCGCCAGCAGCCCGCCGGGGGGGCCGGTAAACATTCAGTACTTC. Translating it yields CASSPPGGPVNIQYF.

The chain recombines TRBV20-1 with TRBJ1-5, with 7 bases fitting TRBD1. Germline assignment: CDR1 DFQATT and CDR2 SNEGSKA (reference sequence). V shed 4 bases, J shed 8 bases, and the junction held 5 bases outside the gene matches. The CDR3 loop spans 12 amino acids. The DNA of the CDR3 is TGCAGTGCTACCAGGGGGAATAAGCCCCAGCATTTT. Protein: CSATRGNKPQHF.

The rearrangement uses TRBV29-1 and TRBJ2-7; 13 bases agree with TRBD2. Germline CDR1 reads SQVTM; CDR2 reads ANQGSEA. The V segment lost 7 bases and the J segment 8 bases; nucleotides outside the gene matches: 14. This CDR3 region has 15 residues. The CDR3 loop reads CSATGTSGIFHKQYF. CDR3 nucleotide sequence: TGCAGCGCCACCGGGACTAGCGGGATCTTCCACAAGCAGTACTTC.